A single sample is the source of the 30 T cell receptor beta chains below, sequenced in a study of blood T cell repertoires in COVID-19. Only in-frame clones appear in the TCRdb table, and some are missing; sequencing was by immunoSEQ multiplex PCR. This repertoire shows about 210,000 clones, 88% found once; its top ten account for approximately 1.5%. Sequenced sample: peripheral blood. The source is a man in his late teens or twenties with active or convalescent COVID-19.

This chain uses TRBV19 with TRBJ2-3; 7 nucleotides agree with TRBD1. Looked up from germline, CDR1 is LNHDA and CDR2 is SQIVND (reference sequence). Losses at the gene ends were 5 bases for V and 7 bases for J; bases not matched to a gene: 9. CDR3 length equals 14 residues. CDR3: CASSLQGLGHTQYF. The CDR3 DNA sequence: TGTGCCAGTAGTTTACAGGGGTTGGGACATACGCAGTATTTT.

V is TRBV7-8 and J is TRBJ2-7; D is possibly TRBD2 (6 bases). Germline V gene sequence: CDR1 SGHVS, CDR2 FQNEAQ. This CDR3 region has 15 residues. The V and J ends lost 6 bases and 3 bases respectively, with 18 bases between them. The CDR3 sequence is CASRPYGGDYYEQYF. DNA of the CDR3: TGTGCCAGCAGACCTTACGGGGGAGATTACTACGAGCAGTACTTC.

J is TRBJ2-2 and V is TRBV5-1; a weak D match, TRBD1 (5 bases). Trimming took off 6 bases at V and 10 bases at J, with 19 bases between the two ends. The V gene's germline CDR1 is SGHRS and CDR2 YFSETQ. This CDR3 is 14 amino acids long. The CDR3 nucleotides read TGCGCCAGCAATCGCCAAGGGGAATCCGAGGAGCTGTTTTTT. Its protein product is CASNRQGESEELFF.

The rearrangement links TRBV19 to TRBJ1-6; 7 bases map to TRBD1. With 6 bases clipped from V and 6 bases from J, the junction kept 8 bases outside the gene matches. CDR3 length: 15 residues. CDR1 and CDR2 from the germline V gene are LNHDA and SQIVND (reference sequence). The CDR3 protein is CASSQGQRLNSPLHF. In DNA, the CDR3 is TGTGCCAGTAGCCAGGGACAGCGTCTTAATTCACCCCTCCACTTT. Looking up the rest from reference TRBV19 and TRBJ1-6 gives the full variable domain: DGGITQSPKYLFRKEGQNVTLSCEQNLNHDAMYWYRQDPGQGLRLIYYSQIVNDFQKGDIAEGYSVSREKKESFPLTVTSAQKNPTAFYLCASSQGQRLNSPLHFGNGTRLTVT.

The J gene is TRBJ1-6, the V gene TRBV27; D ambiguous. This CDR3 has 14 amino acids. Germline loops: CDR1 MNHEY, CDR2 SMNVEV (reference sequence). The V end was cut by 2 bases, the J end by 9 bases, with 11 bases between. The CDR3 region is CASSLRGGVSPLHF. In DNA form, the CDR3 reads TGTGCCAGCAGTTTACGGGGTGGGGTTTCACCCCTCCACTTT.

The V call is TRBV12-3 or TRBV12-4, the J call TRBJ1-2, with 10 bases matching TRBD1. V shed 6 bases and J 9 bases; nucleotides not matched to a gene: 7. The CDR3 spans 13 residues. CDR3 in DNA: TGTGCCAGCAGATCGACAGGGGGCGGGAGCTACACCTTC. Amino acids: CASRSTGGGSYTF.

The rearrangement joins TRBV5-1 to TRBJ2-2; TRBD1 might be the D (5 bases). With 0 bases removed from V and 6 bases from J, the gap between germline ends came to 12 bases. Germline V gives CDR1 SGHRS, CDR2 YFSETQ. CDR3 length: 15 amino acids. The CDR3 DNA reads TGCGCCAGCAGCTTGGGATGGGGCGAGGCCGGGGAGCTGTTTTTT. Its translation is CASSLGWGEAGELFF.

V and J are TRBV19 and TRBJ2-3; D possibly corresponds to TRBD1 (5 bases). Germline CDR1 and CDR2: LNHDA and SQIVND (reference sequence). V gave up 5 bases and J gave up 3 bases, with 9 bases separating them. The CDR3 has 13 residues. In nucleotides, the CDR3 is TGTGCCAGTAGTTATGACAGAACAGATACGCAGTATTTT. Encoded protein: CASSYDRTDTQYF.

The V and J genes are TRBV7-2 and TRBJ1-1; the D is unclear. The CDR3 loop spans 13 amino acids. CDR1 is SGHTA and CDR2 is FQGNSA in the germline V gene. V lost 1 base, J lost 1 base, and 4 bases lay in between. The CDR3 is CASSLDRNTEAFF. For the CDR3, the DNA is TGTGCCAGCAGCTTAGATCGGAACACTGAAGCTTTCTTT.

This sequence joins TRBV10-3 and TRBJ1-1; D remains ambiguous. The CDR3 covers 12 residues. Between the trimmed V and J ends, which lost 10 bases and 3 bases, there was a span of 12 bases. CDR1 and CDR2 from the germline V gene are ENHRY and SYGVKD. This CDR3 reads CATEGGDTEAFF. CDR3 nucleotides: TGTGCCACCGAGGGTGGGGACACTGAAGCTTTCTTT.

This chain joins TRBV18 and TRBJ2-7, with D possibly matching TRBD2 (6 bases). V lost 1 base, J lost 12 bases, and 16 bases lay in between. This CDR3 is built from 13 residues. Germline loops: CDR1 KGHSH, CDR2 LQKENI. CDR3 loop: CASSPLGGSQWYF. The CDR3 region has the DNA TGTGCCAGCTCACCACTAGGAGGGTCTCAGTGGTACTTC.

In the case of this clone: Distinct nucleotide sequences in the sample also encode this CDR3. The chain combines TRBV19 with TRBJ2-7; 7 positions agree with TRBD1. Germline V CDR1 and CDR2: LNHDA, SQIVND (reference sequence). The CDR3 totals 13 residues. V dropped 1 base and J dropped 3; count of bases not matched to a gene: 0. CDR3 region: CASSIGQGYEQYF. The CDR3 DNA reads TGTGCCAGTAGTATAGGACAGGGCTACGAGCAGTACTTC.

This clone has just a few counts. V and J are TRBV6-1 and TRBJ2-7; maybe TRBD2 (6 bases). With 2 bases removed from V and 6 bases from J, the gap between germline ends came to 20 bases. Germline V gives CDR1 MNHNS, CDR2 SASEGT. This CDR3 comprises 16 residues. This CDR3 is CASSEHPGAGFSEQYF. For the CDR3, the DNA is TGTGCCAGCAGTGAACACCCCGGCGCGGGGTTCTCCGAGCAGTACTTC.

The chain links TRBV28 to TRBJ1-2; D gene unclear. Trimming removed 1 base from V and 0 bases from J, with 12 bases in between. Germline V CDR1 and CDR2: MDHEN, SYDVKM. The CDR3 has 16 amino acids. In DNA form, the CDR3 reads TGTGCCAGCAGTTTATCCCCAGGCCGATCTAACTATGGCTACACCTTC. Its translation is CASSLSPGRSNYGYTF.

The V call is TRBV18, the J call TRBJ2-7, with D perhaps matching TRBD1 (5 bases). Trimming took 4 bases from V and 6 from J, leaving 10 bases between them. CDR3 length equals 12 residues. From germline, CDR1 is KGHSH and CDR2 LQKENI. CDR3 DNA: TGTGCCAGCTCACAAGGACATCCCGAGCAGTACTTC. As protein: CASSQGHPEQYF.

CDR3 amino acids: CASSLVGGTDRSYEQYF. The CDR3 nucleotides read TGTGCCAGCAGCTTAGTGGGTGGGACAGATAGGTCCTACGAGCAGTACTTC. This chain uses TRBV7-9 with TRBJ2-7; 7 bases fit TRBD1. Germline CDR1 and CDR2: SEHNR and FQNEAQ (reference sequence). The length of the CDR3 is 17 residues. V trimming: 1 base; J trimming: 1 base; junction bases outside the gene matches: 10.

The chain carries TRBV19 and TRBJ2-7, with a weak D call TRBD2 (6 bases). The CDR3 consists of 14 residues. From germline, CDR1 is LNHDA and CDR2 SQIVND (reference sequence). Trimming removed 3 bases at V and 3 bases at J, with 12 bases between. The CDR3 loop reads CASSIAGMVYEQYF. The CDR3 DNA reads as TGTGCCAGTAGTATTGCGGGAATGGTCTACGAGCAGTACTTC.

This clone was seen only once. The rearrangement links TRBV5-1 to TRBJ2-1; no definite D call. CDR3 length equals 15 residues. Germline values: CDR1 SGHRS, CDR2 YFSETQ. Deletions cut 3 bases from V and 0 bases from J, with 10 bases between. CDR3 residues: CASSSRLNSYNEQFF. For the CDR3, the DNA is TGCGCCAGCAGCTCCCGACTCAACTCCTACAATGAGCAGTTCTTC. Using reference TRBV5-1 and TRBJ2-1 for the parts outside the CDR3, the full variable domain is KAGVTQTPRYLIKTRGQQVTLSCSPISGHRSVSWYQQTPGQGLQFLFEYFSETQRNKGNFPGRFSGRQFSNSRSEMNVSTLELGDSALYLCASSSRLNSYNEQFFGPGTRLTVL.

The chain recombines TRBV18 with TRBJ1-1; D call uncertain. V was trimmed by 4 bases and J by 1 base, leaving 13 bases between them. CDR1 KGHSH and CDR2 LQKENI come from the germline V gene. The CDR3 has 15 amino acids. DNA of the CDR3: TGTGCCAGCTCACTCTCTTTTCTCAGGAACACTGAAGCTTTCTTT. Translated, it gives CASSLSFLRNTEAFF.

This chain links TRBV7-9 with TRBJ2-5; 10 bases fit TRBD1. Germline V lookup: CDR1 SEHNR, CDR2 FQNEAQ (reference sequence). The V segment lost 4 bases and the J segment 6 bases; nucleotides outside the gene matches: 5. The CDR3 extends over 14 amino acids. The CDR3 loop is CASSSGTGVQTQYF. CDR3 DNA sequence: TGTGCCAGCAGCTCCGGGACAGGGGTTCAGACCCAGTACTTC.

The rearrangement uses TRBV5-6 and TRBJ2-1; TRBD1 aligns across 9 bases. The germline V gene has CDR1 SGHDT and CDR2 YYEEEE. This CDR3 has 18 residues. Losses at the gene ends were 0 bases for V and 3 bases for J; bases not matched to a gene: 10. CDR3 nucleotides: TGTGCCAGCAGCTTGGGGGGATCCGGGACAGGGTTCTACAATGAGCAGTTCTTC. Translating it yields CASSLGGSGTGFYNEQFF.

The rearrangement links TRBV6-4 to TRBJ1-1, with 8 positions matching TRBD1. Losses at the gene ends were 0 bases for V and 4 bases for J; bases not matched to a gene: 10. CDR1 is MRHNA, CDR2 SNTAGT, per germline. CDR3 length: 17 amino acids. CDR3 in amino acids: CASSDSGQVEGSTEAFF. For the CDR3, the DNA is TGTGCCAGCAGTGACTCGGGACAGGTTGAAGGATCCACTGAAGCTTTCTTT.

The CDR3 is CASSVSGAGELFF. CDR3 bases: TGTGCCAGCAGCGTGTCCGGGGCCGGGGAGCTGTTTTTT. V usage is TRBV9 and J usage is TRBJ2-2; tentatively, D is TRBD2 (5 bases). CDR3 length: 13 residues. V gave up 2 bases and J gave up 6 bases, with 8 bases separating them. CDR1 and CDR2 from the germline V gene are SGDLS and YYNGEE.

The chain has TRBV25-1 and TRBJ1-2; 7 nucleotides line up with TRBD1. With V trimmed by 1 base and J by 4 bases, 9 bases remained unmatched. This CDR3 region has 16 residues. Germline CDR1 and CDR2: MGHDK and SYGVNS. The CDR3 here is CASSEWSGGGLYGYTF. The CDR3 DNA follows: TGTGCCAGCAGTGAATGGTCAGGGGGTGGGCTCTATGGCTACACCTTC.

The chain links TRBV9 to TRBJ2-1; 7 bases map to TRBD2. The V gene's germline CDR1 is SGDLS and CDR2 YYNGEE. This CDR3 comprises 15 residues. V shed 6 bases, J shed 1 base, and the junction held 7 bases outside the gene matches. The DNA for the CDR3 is TGTGCCAGCACGCCGGGACTAAGATCCTACAATGAGCAGTTCTTC. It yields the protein CASTPGLRSYNEQFF.

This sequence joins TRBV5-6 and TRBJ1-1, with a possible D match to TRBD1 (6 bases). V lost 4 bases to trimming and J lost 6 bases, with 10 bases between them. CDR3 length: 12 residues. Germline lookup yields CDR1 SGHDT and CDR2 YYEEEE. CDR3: CASSPTGAEAFF. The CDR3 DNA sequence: TGTGCCAGCAGCCCGACAGGCGCTGAAGCTTTCTTT.

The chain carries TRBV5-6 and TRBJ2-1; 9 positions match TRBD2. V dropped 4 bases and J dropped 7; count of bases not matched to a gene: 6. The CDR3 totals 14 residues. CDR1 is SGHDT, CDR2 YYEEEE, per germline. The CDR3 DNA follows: TGTGCCAGCAGCCAGGGACTAGCTGGGAATGAGCAGTTCTTC. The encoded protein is CASSQGLAGNEQFF.

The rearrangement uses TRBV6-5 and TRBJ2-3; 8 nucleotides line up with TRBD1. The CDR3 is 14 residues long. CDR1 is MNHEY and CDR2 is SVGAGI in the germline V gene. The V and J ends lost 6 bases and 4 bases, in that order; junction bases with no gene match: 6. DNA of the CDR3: TGTGCCAGCAGGTCAGGGGGCGATTCAGATACGCAGTATTTT. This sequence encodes CASRSGGDSDTQYF.

CDR3 region: CASSRTGGTEAFF. Written as DNA, the CDR3 is TGTGCCAGCAGTCGGACAGGGGGCACTGAAGCTTTCTTT. The chain joins TRBV27 to TRBJ1-1, with 10 positions matching TRBD1. After removal of 5 bases from V and 4 bases from J, the junction contained 1 base not matched to a gene. Per germline, CDR1 MNHEY and CDR2 SMNVEV (reference sequence). CDR3 size: 13 residues.

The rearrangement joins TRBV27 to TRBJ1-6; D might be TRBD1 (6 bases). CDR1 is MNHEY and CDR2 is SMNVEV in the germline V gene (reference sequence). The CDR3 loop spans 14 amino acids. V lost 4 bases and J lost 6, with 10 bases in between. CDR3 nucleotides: TGTGCCAGCAGTTCAACAGGGTTTAATTCACCCCTCCACTTT. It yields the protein CASSSTGFNSPLHF.